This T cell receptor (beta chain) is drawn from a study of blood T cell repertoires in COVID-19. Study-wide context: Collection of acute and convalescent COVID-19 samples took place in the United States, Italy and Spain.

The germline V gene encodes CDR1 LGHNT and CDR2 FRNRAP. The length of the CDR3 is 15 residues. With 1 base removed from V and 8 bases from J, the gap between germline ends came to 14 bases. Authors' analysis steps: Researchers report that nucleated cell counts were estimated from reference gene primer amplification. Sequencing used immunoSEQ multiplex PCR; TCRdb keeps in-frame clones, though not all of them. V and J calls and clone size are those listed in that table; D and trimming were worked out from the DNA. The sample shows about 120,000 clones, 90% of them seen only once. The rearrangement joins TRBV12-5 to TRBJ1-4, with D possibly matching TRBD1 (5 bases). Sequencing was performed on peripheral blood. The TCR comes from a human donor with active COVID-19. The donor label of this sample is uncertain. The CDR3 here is CASGLGGTGGEKLFF. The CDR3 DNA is TGTGCTAGTGGTTTGGGGGGTACAGGTGGGGAAAAACTGTTTTTT.